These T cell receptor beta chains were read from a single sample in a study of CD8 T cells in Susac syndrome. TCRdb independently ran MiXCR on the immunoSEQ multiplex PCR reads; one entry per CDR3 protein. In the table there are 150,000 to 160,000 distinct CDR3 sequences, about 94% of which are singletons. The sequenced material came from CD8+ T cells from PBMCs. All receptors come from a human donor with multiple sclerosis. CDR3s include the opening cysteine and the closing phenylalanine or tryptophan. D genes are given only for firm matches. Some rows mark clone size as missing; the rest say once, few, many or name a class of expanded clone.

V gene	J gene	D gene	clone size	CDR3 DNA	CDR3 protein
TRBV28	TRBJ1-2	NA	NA	TGTGCCAGCAGCTTCTCTGCGGGTTATGGCTACACCTTC	CASSFSAGYGYTF
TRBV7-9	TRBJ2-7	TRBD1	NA	TGTGCCAGCAGCTCTCCTGGACAGGAGCACTACGAGCAGTACTTC	CASSSPGQEHYEQYF
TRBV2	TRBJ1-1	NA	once	TGTGCCAGCAGTGAAACAGGGCAGAACACTGAAGCTTTCTTT	CASSETGQNTEAFF
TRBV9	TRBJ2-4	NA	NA	TGTGCCAGCAGCCTCGGAGGGGCCGACATTCAGTACTTC	CASSLGGADIQYF
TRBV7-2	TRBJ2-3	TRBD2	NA	TGTGCCAGCAGCCCGGACGGCGGGGGGGCCGAAGATACGCAGTATTTT	CASSPDGGGAEDTQYF
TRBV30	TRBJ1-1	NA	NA	TGTGCCTGGAGTGTAGGGGAGGGGAGAACTGAAGCTTTCTTT	CAWSVGEGRTEAFF
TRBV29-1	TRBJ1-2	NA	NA	TGCAGCGTTGAAGTAAAAGGGCCCCGTAACTATGGCTACACCTTC	CSVEVKGPRNYGYTF
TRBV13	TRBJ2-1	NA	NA	TGTGCCAGCAGCTTGGGGGCTGGAGCTGGGCAGTTCTTC	CASSLGAGAGQFF
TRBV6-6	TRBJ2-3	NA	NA	TGTGCCAGCAAAGGGGGGGAGCCTGATACGCAGTATTTT	CASKGGEPDTQYF
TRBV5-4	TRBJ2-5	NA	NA	TGTGCCAGCGGGTACCTGGAAGAGACCCAGTACTTC	CASGYLEETQYF
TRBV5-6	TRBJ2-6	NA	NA	TGTGCCAGCAGTTGGGGACCGGAGGCATCCCTCTCTGGGGCCAACGTCCTGACTTTC	CASSWGPEASLSGANVLTF
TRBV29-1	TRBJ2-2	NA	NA	TGCAGCGCACTTGGGCGGAACACCGGGGAGCTGTTTTTT	CSALGRNTGELFF
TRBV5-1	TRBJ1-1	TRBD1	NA	TGCGCCAGCAGCTCGGACAGGGTGAGTGAAGCTTTCTTT	CASSSDRVSEAFF
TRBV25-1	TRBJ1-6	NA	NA	TGTGCCAGCCGTTTCCGGGGATATGATTCACCCCTCCACTTT	CASRFRGYDSPLHF
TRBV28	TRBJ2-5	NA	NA	TGTGCCAGCAGTTCAGGGCCCCAAGAGACCCAGTACTTC	CASSSGPQETQYF
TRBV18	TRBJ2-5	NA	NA	TGTGCCAGCTCACCCTCACGGACCGAGAAAGAGACCCAGTACTTC	CASSPSRTEKETQYF
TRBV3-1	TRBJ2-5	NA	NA	TGTGCCAGCAGCCAAGATGGAACGGATGAAGAGACCCAGTACTTC	CASSQDGTDEETQYF
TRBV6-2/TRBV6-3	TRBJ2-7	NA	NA	TGTGCCAGCAGTACAACTCGACTGAATACCTACGAGCAGTACTTC	CASSTTRLNTYEQYF
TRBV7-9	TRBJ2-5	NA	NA	TGTGCCAGCAGCTCAATCACGGTTCCCCAGTACTTC	CASSSITVPQYF
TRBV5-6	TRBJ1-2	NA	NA	TGTGCCAGCAGCTTGGCAGGTTATGGCTACACCTTC	CASSLAGYGYTF
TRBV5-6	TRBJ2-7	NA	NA	TGTGCCAGCAGCTTGCGGAACTACGAGCAGTACTTC	CASSLRNYEQYF